The present T cell receptor beta chain was sequenced within a study of PD-1 and CTLA-4 blockade in melanoma. Libraries were prepared by immunoSEQ multiplex PCR; TCRdb keeps only in-frame clonotypes and omits some of them. The sample has some 30,000 clones, approximately 90% seen once. This CDR3 region has 11 residues. Germline CDR1 reads DFQATT; CDR2 reads SNEGSKA (reference sequence). The genes are TRBV20-1 and TRBJ2-1, with D unresolved. Sequences were derived from CD8+ T cells from peripheral blood, sampled from a patient given anti-PD-1 treatment. This clonotype originated in a human donor with melanoma. CDR3 region: CQAPWHNEQFF. The DNA for the CDR3 is TGCCAAGCGCCCTGGCACAATGAGCAGTTCTTC.